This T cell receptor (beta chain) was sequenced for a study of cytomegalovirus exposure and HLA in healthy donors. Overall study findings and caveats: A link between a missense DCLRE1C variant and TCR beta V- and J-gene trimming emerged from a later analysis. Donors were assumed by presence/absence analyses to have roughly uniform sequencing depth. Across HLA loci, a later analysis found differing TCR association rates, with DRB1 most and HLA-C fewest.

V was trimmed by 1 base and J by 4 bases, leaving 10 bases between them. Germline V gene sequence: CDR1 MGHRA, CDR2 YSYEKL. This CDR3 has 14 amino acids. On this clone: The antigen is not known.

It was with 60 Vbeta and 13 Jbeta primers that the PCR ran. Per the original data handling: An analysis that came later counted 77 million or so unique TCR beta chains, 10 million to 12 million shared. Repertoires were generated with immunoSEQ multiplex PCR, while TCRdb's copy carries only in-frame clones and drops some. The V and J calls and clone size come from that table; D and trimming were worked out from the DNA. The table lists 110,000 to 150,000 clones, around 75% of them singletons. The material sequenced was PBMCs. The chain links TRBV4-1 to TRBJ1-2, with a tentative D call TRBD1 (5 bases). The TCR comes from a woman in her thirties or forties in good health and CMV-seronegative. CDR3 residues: CASSQVGQSYGYTF. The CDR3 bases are TGCGCCAGCAGCCAAGTGGGGCAGTCCTATGGCTACACCTTC.